This T cell receptor beta chain was sequenced in a study of CD8+ T cells in alopecia areata. Extraction and reverse transcription of RNA yielded cDNA as the sequencing template. TCRdb's copy holds only in-frame clones and misses some; the assay was immunoSEQ multiplex PCR. In the table there are approximately 42,000 clones, under 70% of which are singletons. There are 12 residues in the CDR3. In germline, CDR1 is GTSNPN, CDR2 SVGIG (reference sequence). The ends were cut back, 3 bases at V and 7 bases at J, with 7 bases in the middle. Treatment reported: oral pan-JAK inhibitor, 5-10 mg twice daily. This TCR derives from a human donor with alopecia areata. The gene calls are TRBV30 and TRBJ1-6; possibly TRBD1 for D (5 bases). This specimen was CD8+ T cells sorted from blood, taken at week 4, from a patient treated with tofacitinib. This CDR3 reads CAWSRGNSPLHF. CDR3 nucleotides: TGTGCCTGGAGCCGGGGCAATTCACCCCTCCACTTT.